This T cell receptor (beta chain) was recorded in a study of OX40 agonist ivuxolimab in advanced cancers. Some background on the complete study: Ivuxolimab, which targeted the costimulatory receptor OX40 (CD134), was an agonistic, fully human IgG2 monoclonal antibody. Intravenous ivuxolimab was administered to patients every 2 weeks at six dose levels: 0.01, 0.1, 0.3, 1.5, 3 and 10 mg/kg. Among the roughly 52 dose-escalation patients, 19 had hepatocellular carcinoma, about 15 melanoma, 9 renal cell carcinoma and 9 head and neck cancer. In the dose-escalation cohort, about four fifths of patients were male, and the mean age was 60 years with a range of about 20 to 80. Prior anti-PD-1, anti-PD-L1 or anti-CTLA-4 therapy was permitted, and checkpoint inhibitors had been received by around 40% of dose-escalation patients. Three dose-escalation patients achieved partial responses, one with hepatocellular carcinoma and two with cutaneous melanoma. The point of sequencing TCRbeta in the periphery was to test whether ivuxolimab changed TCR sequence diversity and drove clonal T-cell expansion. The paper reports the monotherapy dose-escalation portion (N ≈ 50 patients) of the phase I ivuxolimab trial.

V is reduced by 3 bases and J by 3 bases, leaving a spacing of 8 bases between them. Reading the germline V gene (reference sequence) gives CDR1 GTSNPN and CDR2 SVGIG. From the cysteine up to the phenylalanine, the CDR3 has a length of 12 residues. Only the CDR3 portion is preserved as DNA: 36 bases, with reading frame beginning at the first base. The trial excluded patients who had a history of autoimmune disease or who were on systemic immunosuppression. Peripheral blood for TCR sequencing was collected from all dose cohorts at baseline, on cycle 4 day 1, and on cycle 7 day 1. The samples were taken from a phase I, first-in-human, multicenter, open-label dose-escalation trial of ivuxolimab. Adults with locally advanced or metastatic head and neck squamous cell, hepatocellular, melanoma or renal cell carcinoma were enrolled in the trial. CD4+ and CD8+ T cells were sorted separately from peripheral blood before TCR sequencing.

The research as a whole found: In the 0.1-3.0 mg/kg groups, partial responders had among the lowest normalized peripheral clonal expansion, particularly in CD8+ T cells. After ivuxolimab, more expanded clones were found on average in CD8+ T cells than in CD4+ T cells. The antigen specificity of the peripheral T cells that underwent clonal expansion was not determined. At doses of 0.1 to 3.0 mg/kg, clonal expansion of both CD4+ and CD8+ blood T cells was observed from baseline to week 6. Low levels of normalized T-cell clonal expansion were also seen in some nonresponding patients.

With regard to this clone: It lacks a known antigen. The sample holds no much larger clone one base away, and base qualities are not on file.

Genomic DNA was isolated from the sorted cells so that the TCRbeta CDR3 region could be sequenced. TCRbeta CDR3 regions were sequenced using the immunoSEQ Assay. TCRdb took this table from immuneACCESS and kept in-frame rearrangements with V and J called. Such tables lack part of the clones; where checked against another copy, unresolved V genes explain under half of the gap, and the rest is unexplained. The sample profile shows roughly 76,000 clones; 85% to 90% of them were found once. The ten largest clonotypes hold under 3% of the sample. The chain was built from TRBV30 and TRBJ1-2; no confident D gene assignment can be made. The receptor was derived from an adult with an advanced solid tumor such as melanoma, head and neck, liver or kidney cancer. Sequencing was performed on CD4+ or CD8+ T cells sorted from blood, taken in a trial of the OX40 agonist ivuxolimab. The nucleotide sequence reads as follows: TGTGCCTGGAGCCGTCAGGACTATGGCTACACCTTC. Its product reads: CAWSRQDYGYTF. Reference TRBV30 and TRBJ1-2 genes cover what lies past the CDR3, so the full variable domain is SQTIHQWPATLVQPVGSPLSLECTVEGTSNPNLYWYRQAAGRGLQLLFYSVGIGQISSEVPQNLSASRPQDRQFILSSKKLLLSDSGFYLCAWSRQDYGYTFGSGTRLTVV.